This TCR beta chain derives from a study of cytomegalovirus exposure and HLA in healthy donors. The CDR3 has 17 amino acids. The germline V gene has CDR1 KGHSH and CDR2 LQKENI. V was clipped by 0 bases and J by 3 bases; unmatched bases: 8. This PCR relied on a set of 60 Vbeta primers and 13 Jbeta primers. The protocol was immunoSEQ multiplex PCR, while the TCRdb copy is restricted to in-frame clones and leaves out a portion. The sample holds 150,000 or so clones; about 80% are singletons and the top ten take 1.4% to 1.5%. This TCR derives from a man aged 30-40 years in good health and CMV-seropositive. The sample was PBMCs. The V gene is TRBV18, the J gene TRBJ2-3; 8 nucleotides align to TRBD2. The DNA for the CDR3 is TGTGCCAGCTCACCACCGCTAGCCGGGAGGGGGACAGATACGCAGTATTTT. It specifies CASSPPLAGRGTDTQYF. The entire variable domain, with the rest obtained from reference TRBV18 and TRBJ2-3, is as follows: NAGVMQNPRHLVRRRGQEARLRCSPMKGHSHVYWYRQLPEEGLKFMVYLQKENIIDESGMPKERFSAEFPKEGPSILRIQQVVRGDSAAYFCASSPPLAGRGTDTQYFGPGTRLTVL.